Reported below is one T cell receptor (beta chain). The antigen is not known. Generated by immunoSEQ multiplex PCR, the TCRdb table keeps only in-frame clones and is missing some. Altogether about 32,000 clones are present, more than 80% being singletons, with the ten largest covering about 20%. This entry is derived from a study of OX40 agonist ivuxolimab in advanced cancers. Study details: Patients received ivuxolimab, an intravenous treatment, every 2 weeks at 0.01 to 10 mg/kg. Broader study findings: The work left the antigen specificity of expanded peripheral T cells undetermined. Clonal expansion from baseline to week 6 occurred in both CD4+ and CD8+ T cells. In CD8+ T cells, expanded clones were on average more numerous than in CD4+.

The CDR3 loop spans 16 amino acids. V shed 3 bases and J 6 bases; nucleotides not matched to a gene: 10. The V gene's germline CDR1 is SEHNR and CDR2 FQNEAQ (reference sequence). This chain joins TRBV7-9 and TRBJ2-1; 8 nucleotides agree with TRBD1. The receptor was derived from an adult with an advanced solid tumor such as melanoma, head and neck, liver or kidney cancer. Sequenced here: CD4+ or CD8+ T cells sorted from blood, sampled in a trial of the OX40 agonist ivuxolimab. In DNA form, the CDR3 reads TGTGCCAGCAGCTTCGCAACAGGGGGAGTAGGCAATGAGCAGTTCTTC. As protein: CASSFATGGVGNEQFF.